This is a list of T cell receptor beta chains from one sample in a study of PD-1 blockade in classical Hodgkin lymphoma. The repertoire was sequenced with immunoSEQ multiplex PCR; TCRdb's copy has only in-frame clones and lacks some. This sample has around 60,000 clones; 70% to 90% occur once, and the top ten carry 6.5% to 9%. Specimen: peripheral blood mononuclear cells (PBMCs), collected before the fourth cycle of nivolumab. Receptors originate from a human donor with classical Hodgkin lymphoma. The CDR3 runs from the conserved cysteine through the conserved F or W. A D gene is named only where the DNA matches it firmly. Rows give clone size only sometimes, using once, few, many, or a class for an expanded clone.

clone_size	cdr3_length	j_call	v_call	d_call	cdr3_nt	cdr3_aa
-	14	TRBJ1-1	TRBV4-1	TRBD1	TGCGCCAGCAGCCATCAGGGGGAAGGCACTGAAGCTTTCTTT	CASSHQGEGTEAFF
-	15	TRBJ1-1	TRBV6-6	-	TGTGCCAGCAGCCCTCTAGGGGTGGCAGGAACTGAAGCTTTCTTT	CASSPLGVAGTEAFF
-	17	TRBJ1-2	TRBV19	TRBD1	TGTGCCAGTAGTATGGGGGTGGGGACAGCCGCCACCTATGGCTACACCTTC	CASSMGVGTAATYGYTF
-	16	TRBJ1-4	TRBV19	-	TGTGCCAGTAGTATAGATGGGGGCAGATCTAATGAAAAACTGTTTTTT	CASSIDGGRSNEKLFF
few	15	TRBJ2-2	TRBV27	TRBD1	TGTGCCAGCCGAAAGGACAGGGCAATGGCAGGGGAGCTGTTTTTT	CASRKDRAMAGELFF
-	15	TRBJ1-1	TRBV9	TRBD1	TGTGCCAGCAGCGCCCTGGGACAGGGGAACACTGAAGCTTTCTTT	CASSALGQGNTEAFF
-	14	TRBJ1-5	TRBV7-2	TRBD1	TGTGCCAGCAGCTTAGTACAGGGGAATCAGCCCCAGCATTTT	CASSLVQGNQPQHF
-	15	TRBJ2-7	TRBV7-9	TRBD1	TGTGCCAGCAGCCGTGCGGGACAGGGGCCTTCCGAGCAGTACTTC	CASSRAGQGPSEQYF
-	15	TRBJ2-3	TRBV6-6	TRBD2	TGTGCCAGCGCGGCTAGCGGGGGGGAATGGGATACGCAGTATTTT	CASAASGGEWDTQYF
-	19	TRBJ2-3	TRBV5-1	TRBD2	TGCGCCAGCAGCTCCTATCCCGGGACTAGCGGGGAAGGCACAGATACGCAGTATTTT	CASSSYPGTSGEGTDTQYF
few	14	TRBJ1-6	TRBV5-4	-	TGTGCCAGCAGCTTGGTTCCAGAGTATTCACCCCTCCACTTT	CASSLVPEYSPLHF
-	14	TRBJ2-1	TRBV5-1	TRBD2	TGCGCCAGCAGCATTATAGCGGGGGGAACTGAGCAGTTCTTC	CASSIIAGGTEQFF
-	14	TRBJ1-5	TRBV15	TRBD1	TGTGCCACCACCCTCGGGACAGCTAATCAGCCCCAGCATTTT	CATTLGTANQPQHF
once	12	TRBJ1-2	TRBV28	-	TGTGCCAGCAGTCAGGGTAACTATGGCTACACCTTC	CASSQGNYGYTF
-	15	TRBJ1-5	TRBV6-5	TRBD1	TGTGCCAGCAGAGCCAGGACAGGAATCAATCAGCCCCAGCATTTT	CASRARTGINQPQHF
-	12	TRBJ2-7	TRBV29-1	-	TGCAGCGTTGCGGGGGATCTCTACGAGCAGTACTTC	CSVAGDLYEQYF
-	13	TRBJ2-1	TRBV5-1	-	TGCGCCAGCAGCCCCCTGGGGGATGAGGACCGGTTCTTC	CASSPLGDEDRFF
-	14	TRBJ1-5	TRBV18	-	TGTGCCAGCTCACCACGGGGGGCCGGGGAGCCCCAGCATTTT	CASSPRGAGEPQHF
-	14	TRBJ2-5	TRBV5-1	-	TGCGCCAGCAGCTACGGACGGTGGGGGGAGACCCAGTACTTC	CASSYGRWGETQYF
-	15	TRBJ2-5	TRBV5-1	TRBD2	TGCGCCAGCAGCTCGTTCGGGACTAGCGGGGAGACCCAGTACTTC	CASSSFGTSGETQYF
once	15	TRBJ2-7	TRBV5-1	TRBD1	TGCGCCAGCAGACCCCTACAGGGGAACCTCTACGAGCAGTACTTC	CASRPLQGNLYEQYF
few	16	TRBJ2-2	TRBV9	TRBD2	TGTGCCAGCAGCGTTGAGCGGGGGTCGAACACCGGGGAGCTGTTTTTT	CASSVERGSNTGELFF
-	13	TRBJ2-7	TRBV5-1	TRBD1	TGCGCCAGCAGGCTGACAGGGGGCTACGAGCAGTACTTC	CASRLTGGYEQYF
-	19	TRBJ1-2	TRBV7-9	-	TGTGCCAGCTCCCTGGTAGGGGCCACCTGGGATGCTGGCAACTATGGCTACACCTTC	CASSLVGATWDAGNYGYTF
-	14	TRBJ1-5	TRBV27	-	TGTGCCAGCAGTCCAATTACAGGGAATCAGCCCCAGCATTTT	CASSPITGNQPQHF
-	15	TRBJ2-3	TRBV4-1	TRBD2	TGCGCCAGCAGCTTCCTTCTAGCGGGGACAGATACGCAGTATTTT	CASSFLLAGTDTQYF
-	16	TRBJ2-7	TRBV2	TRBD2	TGTGCCAGCAGTGGGGGACTAGCGGGGAGCTCCTACGAGCAGTACTTC	CASSGGLAGSSYEQYF
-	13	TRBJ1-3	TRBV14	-	TGTGCCAGCAGCCCCCACTCTGGAAACACCATATATTTT	CASSPHSGNTIYF
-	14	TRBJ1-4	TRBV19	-	TGTGCCAGTAGTATAGATCGGGGGACGGGAACAGCATATTTT	CASSIDRGTGTAYF
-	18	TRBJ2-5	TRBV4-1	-	TGCGCCAGCAGCCAAGCAGTAGGTTGGGCAAACCGGGGGGAGACCCAGTACTTC	CASSQAVGWANRGETQYF
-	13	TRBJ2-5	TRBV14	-	TGTGCCAGCAACGCAGGGTGGGGGGAGACCCAGTACTTC	CASNAGWGETQYF
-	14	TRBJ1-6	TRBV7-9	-	TGTGCCATAAGGGAAGCAGGGAATAATTCACCCCTCCACTTT	CAIREAGNNSPLHF
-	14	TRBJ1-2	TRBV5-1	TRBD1	TGCGCCAGCAGCGCAGGGGGCGAGGGGTATGGCTACACCTTC	CASSAGGEGYGYTF
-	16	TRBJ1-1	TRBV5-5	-	TGTGCCAGCAGCTTGGCGCCCGGAGTAATGAACACTGAAGCTTTCTTT	CASSLAPGVMNTEAFF
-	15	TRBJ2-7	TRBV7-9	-	TGTGCCAGCGGTCAAAGTGTGGGGACCTCCTACGAGCAGTACTTC	CASGQSVGTSYEQYF
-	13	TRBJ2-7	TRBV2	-	TGTGCCAGGGGGACCGCGAGCTCCTACGAGCAGTACTTC	CARGTASSYEQYF
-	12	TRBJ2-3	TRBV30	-	TGTGCCTGGGCGGGGCCCACAGATACGCAGTATTTT	CAWAGPTDTQYF